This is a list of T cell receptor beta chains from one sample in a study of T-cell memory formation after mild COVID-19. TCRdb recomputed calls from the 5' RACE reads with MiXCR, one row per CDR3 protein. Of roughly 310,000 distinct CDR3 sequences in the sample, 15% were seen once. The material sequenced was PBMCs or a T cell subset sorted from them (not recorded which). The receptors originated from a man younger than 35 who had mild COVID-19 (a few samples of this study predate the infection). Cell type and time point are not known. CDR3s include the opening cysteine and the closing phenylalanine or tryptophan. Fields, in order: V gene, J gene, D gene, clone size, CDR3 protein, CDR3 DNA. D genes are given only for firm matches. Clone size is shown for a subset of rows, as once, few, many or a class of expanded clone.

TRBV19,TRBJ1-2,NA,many,CASSPDWLYGYTF,TGTGCCAGTAGTCCTGACTGGCTCTATGGCTACACCTTC
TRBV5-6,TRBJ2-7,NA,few,CASSPRISYEQYF,TGTGCCAGCAGTCCCCGGATCTCCTACGAGCAGTACTTC
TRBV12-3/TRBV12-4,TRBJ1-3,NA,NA,CASSPTAGSRSGNTIYF,TGTGCCAGCAGCCCTACGGCTGGTTCCCGCTCTGGAAACACCATATATTTT
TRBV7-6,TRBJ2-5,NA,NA,CASSLALRVGKETQYF,TGTGCCAGCAGCTTAGCGCTAAGGGTAGGAAAAGAGACCCAGTACTTC
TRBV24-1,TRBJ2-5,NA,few,CATSDGEKETQYF,TGTGCCACCAGTGATGGGGAAAAAGAGACCCAGTACTTC
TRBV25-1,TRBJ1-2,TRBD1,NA,CASSGGTESNYGYTF,TGTGCCAGCAGTGGCGGGACAGAGAGTAACTATGGCTACACCTTC
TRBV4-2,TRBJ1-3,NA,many,CASSDRGSSGNTIYF,TGTGCCAGCAGCGACCGAGGGAGCTCTGGAAACACCATATATTTT
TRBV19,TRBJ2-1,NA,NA,CASTASRVNEQFF,TGTGCCAGTACGGCTAGCCGGGTGAATGAGCAGTTCTTC
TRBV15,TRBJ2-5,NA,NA,CATSRRKSAETQYF,TGTGCCACCAGCAGAAGGAAGTCCGCAGAGACCCAGTACTTC
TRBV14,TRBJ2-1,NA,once,CASSPPGLTYNEQFF,TGTGCCAGCAGCCCCCCGGGCCTTACCTACAATGAGCAGTTCTTC
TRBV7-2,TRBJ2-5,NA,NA,CASSNDRWSETQYF,TGTGCCAGCAGCAACGACAGGTGGTCGGAGACCCAGTACTTC
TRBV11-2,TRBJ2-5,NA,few,CASRGRAETQYF,TGTGCCAGCCGAGGACGGGCGGAGACCCAGTACTTC
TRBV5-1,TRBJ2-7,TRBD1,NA,CASSLGQGAKNYEQYF,TGCGCCAGCAGCTTGGGACAGGGGGCTAAAAACTACGAGCAGTACTTC
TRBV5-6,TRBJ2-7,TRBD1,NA,CASSSTTGTGTYEQYF,TGTGCCAGCAGCTCGACAACCGGGACAGGGACTTACGAGCAGTACTTC